This is a list of T cell receptor beta chains from one sample in a study of control samples from healthy donors and cancer patients. Profiling relied on immunoSEQ multiplex PCR, and the TCRdb table lists in-frame clones only, not all of them. Among about 150,000 clones listed, around 94% were seen once. Sequenced sample: PBMCs. These receptors originate from a man between 60 and 75 years old with colorectal cancer. Both conserved end residues are part of each CDR3. D genes are given only for firm matches. Where a row states a size, it is once, few, many or the class of an expanded clone; other rows omit it.

-,TRBJ1-1,TRBV5-1,-,TGCGCCAGCAGCCAACAGGGGAACACTGAAGCTTTCTTT,CASSQQGNTEAFF
-,TRBJ2-3,TRBV10-3,TRBD1,TGTGCCATCAGTGGAGGCGGACAGGGAATGTGGACGCAGTATTTT,CAISGGGQGMWTQYF
-,TRBJ1-1,TRBV4-1,-,TGCGCCAGCAGATTAGGCGGGGGAACTGAAGCTTTCTTT,CASRLGGGTEAFF
-,TRBJ2-3,TRBV7-2,-,TGTGCCAGCAGCCGCCCCCAGGAAGGGGCGCAGTATTTT,CASSRPQEGAQYF
-,TRBJ2-7,TRBV7-2,-,TGTGCCAGCAGCTTAGGCCAGAGTCGCTACGAGCAGTACTTC,CASSLGQSRYEQYF
-,TRBJ2-3,TRBV19,TRBD2,TGTGCCAGTAGTAAGTTAGCGGGGCTCACAGATACGCAGTATTTT,CASSKLAGLTDTQYF
-,TRBJ1-3,TRBV9,-,TGTGCCAGCAGCCACCCCGGGGCAGCTGGAGGAAACACCATATATTTT,CASSHPGAAGGNTIYF
-,TRBJ2-3,TRBV30,-,TGTGCCTGGAGTCAAAGCACAGATACGCAGTATTTT,CAWSQSTDTQYF
-,TRBJ1-1,TRBV18,-,TGTGCCAGCTCCCCGGGGGCAGGGAACACTGAAGCTTTCTTT,CASSPGAGNTEAFF
once,TRBJ1-2,TRBV7-2,TRBD1,TGTGCCAGCAGCCCCCAGGGGACAGGGGGCTACACCTTC,CASSPQGTGGYTF
-,TRBJ2-7,TRBV27,-,TGTGCCAGCAGTACAAAGACAGAGCAGTACTTC,CASSTKTEQYF
-,TRBJ1-2,TRBV29-1,TRBD1,TGCAGCACTGGGGACAGGGGGAATAGAGGCTACACCTTC,CSTGDRGNRGYTF
-,TRBJ2-1,TRBV7-2,-,TGTGCCAGCAGCATTCAGACCCTCGGGATCTACAATGAGCAGTTCTTC,CASSIQTLGIYNEQFF
-,TRBJ1-2,TRBV2,-,TGTGCCAGCAGTGAAACCCAGGGTGGCTACACCTTC,CASSETQGGYTF